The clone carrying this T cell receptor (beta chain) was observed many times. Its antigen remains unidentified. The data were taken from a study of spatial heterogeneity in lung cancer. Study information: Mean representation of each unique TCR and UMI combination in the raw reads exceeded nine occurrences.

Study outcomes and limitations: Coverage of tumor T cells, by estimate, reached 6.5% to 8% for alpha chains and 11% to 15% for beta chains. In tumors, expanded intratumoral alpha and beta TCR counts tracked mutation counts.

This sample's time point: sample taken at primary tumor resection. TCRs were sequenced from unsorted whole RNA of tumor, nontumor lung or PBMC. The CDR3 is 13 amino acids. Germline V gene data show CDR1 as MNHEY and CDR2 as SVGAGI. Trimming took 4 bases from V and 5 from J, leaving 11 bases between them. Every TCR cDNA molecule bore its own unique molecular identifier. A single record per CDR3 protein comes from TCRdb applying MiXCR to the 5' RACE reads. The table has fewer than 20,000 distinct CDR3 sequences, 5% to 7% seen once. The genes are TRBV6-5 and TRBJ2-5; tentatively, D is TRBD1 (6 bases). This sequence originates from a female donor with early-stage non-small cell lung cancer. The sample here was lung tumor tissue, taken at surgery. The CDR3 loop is CASSWGRGETQYF. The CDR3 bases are TGTGCCAGCAGTTGGGGGCGCGGGGAGACCCAGTACTTC.